This T cell receptor (beta chain) was captured by sequencing in a study of CD8+CD57+ T cells in acquired aplastic anemia. Overall study context: Yields of DNA that came from sorted CD4+ and CD8+ cells averaged approximately 3.5 ug.

With 6 bases clipped from V and 6 bases from J, the junction kept 11 bases outside the gene matches. Germline V lookup: CDR1 SQVTM, CDR2 ANQGSEA. The CDR3 spans 13 residues. The template used for profiling TCR beta VDJ and CDR3 was genomic DNA. MiXCR, run by TCRdb on the reads, gives a single entry per CDR3 protein. The table includes hundreds of thousands of distinct CDR3 sequences, around 32% detected once. All patients picked for sequencing had shown, by flow cytometry, an expansion of CD8+CD57+ cells. Many counts were recorded for this clonotype. The sequenced sample consisted of sorted CD4+, CD8+, or CD8+CD57+ T cells (not recorded which) from PBMCs. This chain links TRBV29-1 with TRBJ2-7; 7 bases match TRBD2. The clonotype comes from a human donor with aplastic anemia. The DNA for the CDR3 is TGCAGCGTAGCTCCTGGCGGGAGTGGCGAGCAGTACTTC. Translating gives CSVAPGGSGEQYF.